The sample holds a few counts of the clone carrying this TCR beta chain. The antigen is not known. The data derive from a study of CD8+ T cells in alopecia areata. Study-wide results and caveats: In blood and scalp, many expanded lesional clones persisted during tofacitinib.

Treatment defined: oral pan-JAK inhibitor, 5-10 mg twice daily. Lesional scalp tissue (obtained by punch biopsy) and peripheral blood were collected from alopecia areata patients. Extraction of RNA preceded its reverse transcription into cDNA, which served as the sequencing template. Only in-frame clones appear in the TCRdb table, and some are missing; sequencing was by immunoSEQ multiplex PCR. The data hold about 250,000 clones, with about 60% observed a single time. The CDR3 sequence is 12 residues long. The V end lost 3 bases, the J end lost 11 bases, and 14 bases lay between the germline ends. Germline lookup yields CDR1 SNHLY and CDR2 FYNNEI.

V usage is TRBV2 and J usage is TRBJ2-7; D may be TRBD1 (6 bases). This sequence was found in a human donor with alopecia areata. Sequencing used CD4+ T cells sorted from blood, obtained at week 52, from a patient treated with tofacitinib. CDR3 sequence: CASSEDSRMEYF. CDR3 nucleotides: TGTGCCAGCAGTGAGGACAGCCGAATGGAGTACTTC.